These 15 T cell receptor beta chains were all obtained from the same sample, sequenced in a study of T cells after yellow fever vaccination. TCRdb re-derived calls from the 5' RACE reads in MiXCR, one entry per CDR3 protein. The sample has about 120,000 distinct CDR3 sequences, approximately 7.1% seen once. Specimen: CD4+ T cells sorted from PBMCs, collected roughly seven weeks after the first yellow fever vaccination. Receptors originate from a man aged 18 to 30 who received the YFV17D yellow fever vaccine.

This clonotype was picked up many times. The V call is TRBV20-1, the J call TRBJ2-2, with D tentatively TRBD1 or TRBD2 (7 bases each). Germline values: CDR1 DFQATT, CDR2 SNEGSKA (reference sequence). The CDR3 length is 18 residues. The V end lost 6 bases, the J end lost 2 bases, and 25 bases lay between the germline ends. The CDR3 region has the DNA TGCAGTGCCCCCGTCGCAGGGGGGGGCCTGTATAACACCGGGGAGCTGTTTTTT. It encodes CSAPVAGGGLYNTGELFF.

There are a few counts of this clonotype. The chain carries TRBV5-1 and TRBJ2-5, with 13 bases matching TRBD2. The junction had 2 bases not matched to a gene; V was cut back by 4 bases and J by 5 bases. Germline CDR1 SGHRS, CDR2 YFSETQ. The CDR3 loop spans 14 amino acids. The CDR3 sequence: CASSGGLAGETQYF. CDR3 nucleotide sequence: TGCGCCAGCAGCGGGGGACTAGCGGGGGAGACCCAGTACTTC.

The table lists this clonotype with many counts. The chain combines TRBV9 with TRBJ1-1; 9 nucleotides align to TRBD1. V was clipped by 4 bases and J by 4 bases; unmatched bases: 11. The CDR3 has 16 amino acids. CDR1 is SGDLS and CDR2 is YYNGEE in the germline V gene. The CDR3 region has the DNA TGTGCCAGCAGCACCAAACTCGGGACAGGGTCCACTGAAGCTTTCTTT. It codes for CASSTKLGTGSTEAFF.

The table lists this clonotype with a few counts. This chain connects TRBV9 to TRBJ1-5, with D perhaps TRBD1 (6 bases). Trimming took 4 bases from V and 7 from J, leaving 12 bases between them. The germline V gene has CDR1 SGDLS and CDR2 YYNGEE. The CDR3 runs to 13 residues. CDR3 loop: CASSSNRDQPQHF. The CDR3 DNA reads as TGTGCCAGCAGCTCGAACAGGGACCAGCCCCAGCATTTT.

There are many counts of this clonotype. The genes are TRBV5-1 and TRBJ2-1, with 8 bases aligning to TRBD2. CDR1 and CDR2 (germline): SGHRS, YFSETQ. This CDR3 spans 15 amino acids. V shed 4 bases, J shed 0 bases, and the junction held 3 bases outside the gene matches. The DNA for the CDR3 is TGCGCCAGCAGCACAGCGGGGGACTCCTACAATGAGCAGTTCTTC. Residues: CASSTAGDSYNEQFF.

The genes are TRBV20-1 and TRBJ2-5, with 11 positions matching TRBD2. This CDR3 is 15 amino acids long. In germline, CDR1 is DFQATT, CDR2 SNEGSKA (reference sequence). Unmatched junction bases numbered 7, after V lost 6 bases and J lost 1 base. The CDR3 sequence is CSANLAGGTQETQYF. The CDR3, as DNA: TGCAGTGCCAACCTAGCGGGGGGCACCCAAGAGACCCAGTACTTC.

This clonotype was counted ten times or more. CDR3 amino acids: CASSLQGFNYGYTF. The CDR3 coding sequence is TGTGCCAGCAGTTTACAGGGGTTTAACTATGGCTACACCTTC. The rearrangement links TRBV12-3 or TRBV12-4 to TRBJ1-2; maybe TRBD1 (6 bases). Trimming shortened V by 2 bases and J by 1 base, and 8 bases separated the two germline ends. The CDR3 covers 14 residues.

This clonotype has a count of ten or more. The chain recombines TRBV2 with TRBJ2-2; 9 nucleotides agree with TRBD2. Germline CDR1 reads SNHLY; CDR2 reads FYNNEI. This CDR3 region has 17 residues. V dropped 4 bases and J dropped 3; count of bases not matched to a gene: 9. Here the CDR3 reads CASSAAGGRKYTGELFF. The CDR3 coding sequence is TGTGCCAGCAGTGCCGCGGGGGGGCGGAAGTACACCGGGGAGCTGTTTTTT.

This clonotype showed up many times. The junction differs from germline at one of its ends, possibly a read error. The chain employs TRBV4-1 and TRBJ2-2, with D hard to call. This CDR3 has 16 amino acids. The germline V gene has CDR1 MGHRA and CDR2 YSYEKL. CDR3 protein: CASSEDRAGETGELFF. The CDR3 DNA is TGCGCCAGCAGCGAAGACCGGGCCGGTGAAACCGGGGAGCTGTTTTTT.

This clonotype appeared many times. The V gene is TRBV6-2 or TRBV6-3, the J gene TRBJ1-2; the D is unclear. Trimming removed 6 bases from V and 4 bases from J, with 15 bases in between. The CDR3 extends over 14 amino acids. Germline V gene lookup returns CDR1 MNHEY and CDR2 SVGEGT. The CDR3 is CASRTPGDGYGYTF. In DNA form, the CDR3 reads TGTGCCAGCAGAACCCCCGGGGATGGCTATGGCTACACCTTC.

This clonotype was counted many times. The V gene is TRBV29-1, the J gene TRBJ2-2; possible D gene TRBD1, 6 bases. CDR1 and CDR2 (germline): SQVTM, ANQGSEA. The germline V and J ends were trimmed by 6 bases and 3 bases, with 17 bases remaining between them. The length of the CDR3 is 15 residues. The CDR3 sequence: CSVYSGAADTGELFF. The CDR3 bases are TGCAGCGTCTACTCAGGGGCGGCGGACACCGGGGAGCTGTTTTTT.

In its sample, this clonotype was seen a few times. This chain joins TRBV12-3 or TRBV12-4 and TRBJ1-6; a weak D match, TRBD1 (6 bases). The ends were cut back, 10 bases at V and 5 bases at J, with 12 bases in the middle. The CDR3 loop spans 13 amino acids. The CDR3 protein is CATGQNDNSPLHF. The CDR3, as DNA: TGTGCCACCGGACAGAACGATAATTCACCCCTCCACTTT.

In its sample, this clonotype was seen many times. The rearrangement uses TRBV4-2 and TRBJ2-4; a weak D match, TRBD2 (6 bases). The CDR3 covers 16 residues. Per the germline V gene, CDR1 is LGHNA and CDR2 is YNFKEQ. The ends were cut back, 0 bases at V and 8 bases at J, with 17 bases in the middle. CDR3 sequence (DNA): TGTGCCAGCAGCCAAGACCTCACTCCCGGGAGCGACATTCAGTACTTC. Translation: CASSQDLTPGSDIQYF.

This clonotype was picked up a small number of times. The rearrangement links TRBV5-4 to TRBJ2-5, with D uncertain. CDR3 length: 12 amino acids. The germline CDR1 and CDR2 sequences are SGHNT and YYREEE (reference sequence). The V end lost 2 bases, the J end lost 5 bases, and 7 bases lay between the germline ends. CDR3 residues: CASSFSDETQYF. The CDR3 DNA reads as TGTGCCAGCAGCTTCTCCGACGAGACCCAGTACTTC.

This clonotype was seen more than once but under ten times. The chain links TRBV24-1 to TRBJ2-3, with 12 bases identical to TRBD2. This CDR3 is built from 16 residues. Germline values: CDR1 KGHDR, CDR2 SFDVKD. With 4 bases clipped from V and 4 bases from J, the junction kept 5 bases outside the gene matches. CDR3 protein: CATSERLAGESDTQYF. The CDR3 DNA reads TGTGCCACCAGTGAGCGACTAGCGGGAGAATCAGATACGCAGTATTTT.